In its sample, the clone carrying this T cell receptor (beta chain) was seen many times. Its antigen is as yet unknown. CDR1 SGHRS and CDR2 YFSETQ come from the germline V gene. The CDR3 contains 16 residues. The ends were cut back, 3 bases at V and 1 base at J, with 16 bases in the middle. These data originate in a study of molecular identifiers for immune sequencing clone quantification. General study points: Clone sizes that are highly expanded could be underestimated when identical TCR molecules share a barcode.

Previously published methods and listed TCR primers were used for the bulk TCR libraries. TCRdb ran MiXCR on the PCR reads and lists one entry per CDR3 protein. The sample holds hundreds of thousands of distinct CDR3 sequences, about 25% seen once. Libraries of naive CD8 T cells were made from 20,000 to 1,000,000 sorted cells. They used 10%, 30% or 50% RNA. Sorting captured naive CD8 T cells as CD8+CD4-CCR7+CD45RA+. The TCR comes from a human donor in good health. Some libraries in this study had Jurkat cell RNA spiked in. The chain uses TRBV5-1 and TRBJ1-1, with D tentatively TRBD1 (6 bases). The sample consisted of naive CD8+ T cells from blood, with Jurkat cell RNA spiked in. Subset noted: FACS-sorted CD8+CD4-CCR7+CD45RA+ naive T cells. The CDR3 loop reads CASSWNVDRSNTEAFF. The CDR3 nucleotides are TGCGCCAGCAGCTGGAACGTGGACAGATCGAACACTGAAGCTTTCTTT.